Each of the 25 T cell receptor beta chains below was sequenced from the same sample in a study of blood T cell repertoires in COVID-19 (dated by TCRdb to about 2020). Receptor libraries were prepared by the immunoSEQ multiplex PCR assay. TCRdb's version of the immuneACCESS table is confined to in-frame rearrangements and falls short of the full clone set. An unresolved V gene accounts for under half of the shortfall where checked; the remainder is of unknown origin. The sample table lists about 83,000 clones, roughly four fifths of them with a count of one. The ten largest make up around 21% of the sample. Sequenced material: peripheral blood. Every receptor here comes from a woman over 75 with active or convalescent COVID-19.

In DNA form, the CDR3 reads TGTGCCAGCAGTCTCCTGTCGCGGGAGCAGTACTTC. It is translated as CASSLLSREQYF. The chain employs TRBV28 and TRBJ2-7; D is undetermined. The germline V gene encodes CDR1 MDHEN and CDR2 SYDVKM. The CDR3 covers 12 residues. Trimming left V 5 bases short and J 7 bases short, with 12 bases between.

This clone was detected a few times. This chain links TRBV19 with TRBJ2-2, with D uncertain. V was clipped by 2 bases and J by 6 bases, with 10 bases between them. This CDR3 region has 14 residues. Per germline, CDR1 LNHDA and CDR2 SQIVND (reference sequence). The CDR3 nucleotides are TGTGCCAGTAGTATAAAAGCCCTTTCCGGGGAGCTGTTTTTT. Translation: CASSIKALSGELFF.

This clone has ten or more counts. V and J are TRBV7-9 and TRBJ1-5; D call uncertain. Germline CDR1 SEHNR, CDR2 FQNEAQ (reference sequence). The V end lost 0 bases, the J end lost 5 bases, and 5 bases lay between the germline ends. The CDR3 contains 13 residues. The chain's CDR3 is CASSLALDQPQHF. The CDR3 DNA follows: TGTGCCAGCAGCTTAGCTCTCGATCAGCCCCAGCATTTT.

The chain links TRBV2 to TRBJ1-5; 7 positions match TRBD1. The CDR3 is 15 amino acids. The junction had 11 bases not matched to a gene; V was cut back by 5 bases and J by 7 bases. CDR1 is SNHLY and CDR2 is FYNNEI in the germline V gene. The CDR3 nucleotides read TGTGCCAGCAGTAGAACAGGGGATAGAATACAGCCCCAGCATTTT. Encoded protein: CASSRTGDRIQPQHF.

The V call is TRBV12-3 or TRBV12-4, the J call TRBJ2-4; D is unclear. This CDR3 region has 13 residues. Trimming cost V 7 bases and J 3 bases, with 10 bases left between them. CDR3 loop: CASMTPDKNIQYF. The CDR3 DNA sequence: TGTGCCAGCATGACTCCGGACAAAAACATTCAGTACTTC.

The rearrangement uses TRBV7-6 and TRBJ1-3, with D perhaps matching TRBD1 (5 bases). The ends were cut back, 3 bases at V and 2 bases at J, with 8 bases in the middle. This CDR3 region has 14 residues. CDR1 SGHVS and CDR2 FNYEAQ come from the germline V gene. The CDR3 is CASSLGGAGNTIYF. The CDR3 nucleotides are TGTGCCAGCAGCTTGGGGGGAGCTGGAAACACCATATATTTT.

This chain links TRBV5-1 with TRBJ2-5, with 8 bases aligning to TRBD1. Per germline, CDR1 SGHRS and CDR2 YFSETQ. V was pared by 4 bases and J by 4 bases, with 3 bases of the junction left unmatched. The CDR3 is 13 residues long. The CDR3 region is CASSPQGGETQYF. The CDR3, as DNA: TGCGCCAGCAGCCCACAGGGGGGAGAGACCCAGTACTTC.

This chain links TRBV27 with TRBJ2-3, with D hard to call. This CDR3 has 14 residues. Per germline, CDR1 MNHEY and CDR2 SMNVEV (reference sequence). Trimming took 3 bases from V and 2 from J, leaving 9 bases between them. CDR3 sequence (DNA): TGTGCCAGCAGTTTTGGCAGAAACACAGATACGCAGTATTTT. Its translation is CASSFGRNTDTQYF.

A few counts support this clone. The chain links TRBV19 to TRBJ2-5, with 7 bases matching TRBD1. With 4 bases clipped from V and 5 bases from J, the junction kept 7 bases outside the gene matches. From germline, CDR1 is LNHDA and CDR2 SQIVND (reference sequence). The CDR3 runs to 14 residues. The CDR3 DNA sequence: TGTGCCAGTAGTACTTTGACAGGGATGGAGACCCAGTACTTC. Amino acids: CASSTLTGMETQYF.

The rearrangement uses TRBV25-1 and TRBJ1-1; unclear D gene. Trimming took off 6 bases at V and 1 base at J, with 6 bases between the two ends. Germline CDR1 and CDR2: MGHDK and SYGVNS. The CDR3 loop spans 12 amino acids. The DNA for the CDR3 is TGTGCCAGCAGAGCCGGGAACACTGAAGCTTTCTTT. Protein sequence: CASRAGNTEAFF.

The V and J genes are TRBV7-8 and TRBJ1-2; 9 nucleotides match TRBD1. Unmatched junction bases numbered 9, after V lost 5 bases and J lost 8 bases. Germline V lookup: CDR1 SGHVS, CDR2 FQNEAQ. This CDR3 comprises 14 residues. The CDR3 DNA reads TGTGCCAGCAGCCCAACCGGGACAGGGCAAGGCTACACCTTC. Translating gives CASSPTGTGQGYTF. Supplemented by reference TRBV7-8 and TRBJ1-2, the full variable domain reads GAGVSQSPRYKVAKRGQDVALRCDPISGHVSLFWYQQALGQGPEFLTYFQNEAQLDKSGLPSDRFFAERPEGSVSTLKIQRTQQEDSAVYLCASSPTGTGQGYTFGSGTRLTVV.

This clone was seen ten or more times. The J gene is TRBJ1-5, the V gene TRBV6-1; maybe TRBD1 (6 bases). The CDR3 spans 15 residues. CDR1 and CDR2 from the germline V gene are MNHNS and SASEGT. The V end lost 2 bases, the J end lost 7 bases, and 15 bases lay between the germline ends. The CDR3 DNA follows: TGTGCCAGCAGTGAACGAACAGGGAGATACCAGCCCCAGCATTTT. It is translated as CASSERTGRYQPQHF.

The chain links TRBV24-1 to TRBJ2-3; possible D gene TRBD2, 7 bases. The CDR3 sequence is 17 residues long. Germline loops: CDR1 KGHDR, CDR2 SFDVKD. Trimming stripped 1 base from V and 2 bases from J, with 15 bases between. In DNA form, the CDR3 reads TGTGCCACCAGTGATTTCCAAGGGGGGGTCCACACAGATACGCAGTATTTT. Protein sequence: CATSDFQGGVHTDTQYF.

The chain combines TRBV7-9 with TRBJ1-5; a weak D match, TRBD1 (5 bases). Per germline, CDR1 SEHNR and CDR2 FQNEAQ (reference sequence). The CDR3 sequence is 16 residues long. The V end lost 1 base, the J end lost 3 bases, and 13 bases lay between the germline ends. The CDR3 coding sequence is TGTGCCAGCAGCTTAGGCAGGGTAGGCGTCAATCAGCCCCAGCATTTT. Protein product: CASSLGRVGVNQPQHF.

CDR3 DNA: TGTGCCAGCAGCGCGGGACAGGGCTTGGACGAGCAGTACTTC. It codes for CASSAGQGLDEQYF. The chain joins TRBV7-6 to TRBJ2-7; TRBD1 matches at 9 bases. The CDR3 has 14 residues. Losses at the gene ends were 5 bases for V and 5 bases for J; bases not matched to a gene: 7. The V gene's germline CDR1 is SGHVS and CDR2 FNYEAQ.

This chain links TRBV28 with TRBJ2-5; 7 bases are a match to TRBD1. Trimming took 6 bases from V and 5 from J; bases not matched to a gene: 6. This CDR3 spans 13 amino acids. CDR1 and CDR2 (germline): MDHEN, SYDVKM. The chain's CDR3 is CASRWTGRETQYF. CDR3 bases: TGTGCCAGCAGGTGGACAGGTCGGGAGACCCAGTACTTC. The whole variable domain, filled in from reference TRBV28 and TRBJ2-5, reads DVKVTQSSRYLVKRTGEKVFLECVQDMDHENMFWYRQDPGLGLRLIYFSYDVKMKEKGDIPEGYSVSREKKERFSLILESASTNQTSMYLCASRWTGRETQYFGPGTRLLVL.

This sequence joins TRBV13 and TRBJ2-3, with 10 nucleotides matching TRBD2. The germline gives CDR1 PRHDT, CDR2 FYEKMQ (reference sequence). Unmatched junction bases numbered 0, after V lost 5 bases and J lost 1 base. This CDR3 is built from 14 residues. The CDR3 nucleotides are TGTGCCAGCAGCCTAGCGGGGGGCACAGATACGCAGTATTTT. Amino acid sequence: CASSLAGGTDTQYF. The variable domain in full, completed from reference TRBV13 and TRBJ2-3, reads AAGVIQSPRHLIKEKRETATLKCYPIPRHDTVYWYQQGPGQDPQFLISFYEKMQSDKGSIPDRFSAQQFSDYHSELNMSSLELGDSALYFCASSLAGGTDTQYFGPGTRLTVL.

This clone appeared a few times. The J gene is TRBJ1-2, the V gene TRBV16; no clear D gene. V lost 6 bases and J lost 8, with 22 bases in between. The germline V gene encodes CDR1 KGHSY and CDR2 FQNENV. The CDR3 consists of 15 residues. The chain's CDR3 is CASSNRGTPERGYTF. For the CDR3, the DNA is TGTGCCAGCAGTAATCGCGGCACTCCTGAGAGAGGCTACACCTTC.

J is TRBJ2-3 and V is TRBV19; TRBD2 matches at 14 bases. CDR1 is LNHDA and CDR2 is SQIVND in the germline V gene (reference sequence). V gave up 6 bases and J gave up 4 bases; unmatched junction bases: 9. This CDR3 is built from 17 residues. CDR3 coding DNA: TGTGCCAGTAGGACTAGCGGGGGGGCAGGGAAACCAGATACGCAGTATTTT. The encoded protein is CASRTSGGAGKPDTQYF.

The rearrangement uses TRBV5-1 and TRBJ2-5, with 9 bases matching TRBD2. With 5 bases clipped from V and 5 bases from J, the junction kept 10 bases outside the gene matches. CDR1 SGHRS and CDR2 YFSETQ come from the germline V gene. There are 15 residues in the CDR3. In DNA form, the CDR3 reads TGCGCCAGCAGGAGCGGGGGGCCTAGCCGGGAGACCCAGTACTTC. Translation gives CASRSGGPSRETQYF.

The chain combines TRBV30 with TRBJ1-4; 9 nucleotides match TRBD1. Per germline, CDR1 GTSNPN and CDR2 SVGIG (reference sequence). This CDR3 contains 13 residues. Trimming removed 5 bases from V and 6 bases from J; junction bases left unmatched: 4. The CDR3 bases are TGTGCCTGGCAAGGGACAGGGCATGAAAAACTGTTTTTT. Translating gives CAWQGTGHEKLFF. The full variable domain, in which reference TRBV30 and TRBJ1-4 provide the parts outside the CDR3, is SQTIHQWPATLVQPVGSPLSLECTVEGTSNPNLYWYRQAAGRGLQLLFYSVGIGQISSEVPQNLSASRPQDRQFILSSKKLLLSDSGFYLCAWQGTGHEKLFFGSGTQLSVL.

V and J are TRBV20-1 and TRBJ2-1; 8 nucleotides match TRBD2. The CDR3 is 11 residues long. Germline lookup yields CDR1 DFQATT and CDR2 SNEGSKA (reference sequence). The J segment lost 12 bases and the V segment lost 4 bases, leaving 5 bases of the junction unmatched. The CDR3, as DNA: TGCAGTGCTACTCGGGGGGGCCTGCAGTTCTTC. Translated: CSATRGGLQFF.

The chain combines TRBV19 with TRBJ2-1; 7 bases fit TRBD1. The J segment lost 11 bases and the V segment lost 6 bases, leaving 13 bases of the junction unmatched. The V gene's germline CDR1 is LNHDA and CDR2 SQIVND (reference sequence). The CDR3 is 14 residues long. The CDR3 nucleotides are TGTGCCAGTAGCCCGGGACAGACAACAATGAAGCAGTTCTTC. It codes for CASSPGQTTMKQFF.

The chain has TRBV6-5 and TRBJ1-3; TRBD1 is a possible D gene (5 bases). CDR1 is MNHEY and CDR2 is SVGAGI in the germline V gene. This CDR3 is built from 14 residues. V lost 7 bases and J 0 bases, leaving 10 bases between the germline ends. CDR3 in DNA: TGTGCCAGCATTCTGGACACCTCTGGAAACACCATATATTTT. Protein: CASILDTSGNTIYF.

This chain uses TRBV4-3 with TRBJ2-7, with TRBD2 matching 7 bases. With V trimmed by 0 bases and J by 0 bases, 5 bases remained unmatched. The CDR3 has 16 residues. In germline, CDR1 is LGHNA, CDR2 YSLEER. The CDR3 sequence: CASSQDGGGSSYEQYF. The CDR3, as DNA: TGCGCCAGCAGCCAAGATGGGGGGGGGAGCTCCTACGAGCAGTACTTC.